This TCR beta chain appears in the sequencing data of a study of cytomegalovirus exposure and HLA in healthy donors. General study results and limits: Reports credit the classifier with highly specific, highly sensitive diagnosis of cytomegalovirus status. With further analysis later on, most CMV-associated TCR beta chains appeared HLA-restricted.

Regarding this clone: Antigen specificity is unknown.

It was with 60 Vbeta and 13 Jbeta primers that the PCR ran. Authors' methods: About 10 million shared chains were among around 80 million unique TCR beta chains counted in a later analysis. This table comes from immunoSEQ multiplex PCR, and its TCRdb copy is limited to in-frame clones, with some not included. Clonal size and the V and J genes are those of that table, whereas D and trimming came from the DNA. Altogether roughly 150,000 clones are present, about 79% being singletons, with the ten largest covering less than 3%. The CDR3 sequence is 15 residues long. The germline V gene encodes CDR1 MNHEY and CDR2 SVGAGI. The J segment lost 3 bases and the V segment lost 6 bases, leaving 11 bases of the junction unmatched.

The clonotype originates from a male donor in good health and CMV-seronegative. The chain combines TRBV6-5 with TRBJ2-7; the match to TRBD2 covers 7 bases. Sequencing was performed on PBMCs. In DNA, the CDR3 is TGTGCCAGCAGCTCCACGGGGGGAGTTGGCTACGAGCAGTACTTC. Its translation: CASSSTGGVGYEQYF.